These T cell receptor beta chains were read from a single sample in a study of cytomegalovirus exposure and HLA in healthy donors. Repertoires were generated with immunoSEQ multiplex PCR, while TCRdb's copy carries only in-frame clones and drops some. The table includes 100,000 to 120,000 clones, about three quarters detected once. Input material: PBMCs. These TCRs come from an older woman in good health and CMV-seropositive. CDR3s include the opening cysteine and the closing phenylalanine or tryptophan. D genes are given only for firm matches. Some rows have no size entry. The others give once, few or many, or a class for an expanded clone.

TRBJ2-3 | NA | NA | TRBV30 | CAWSVLTGTRTDTQYF | TGTGCCTGGAGTGTTCTAACCGGGACACGCACAGATACGCAGTATTTT
TRBJ1-1 | NA | TRBD1 | TRBV5-6 | CASSFRDRGTEAFF | TGTGCCAGCAGCTTCCGGGACAGGGGCACTGAAGCTTTCTTT
TRBJ2-2 | once | TRBD1 | TRBV7-7 | CASSRPGTGSTGELFF | TGTGCCAGCAGCCGCCCCGGGACAGGGTCTACCGGGGAGCTGTTTTTT
TRBJ1-2 | NA | TRBD1 | TRBV11-3 | CASSRTGARGYTF | TGTGCCAGCAGCCGGACAGGGGCCAGGGGCTACACCTTC
TRBJ1-1 | NA | TRBD1 | TRBV27 | CASSLARTGKAFF | TGTGCCAGCAGTTTAGCCCGGACAGGGAAAGCTTTCTTT
TRBJ1-4 | NA | NA | TRBV28 | CASSQTGLTNEKLFF | TGTGCCAGCAGCCAGACGGGACTCACTAATGAAAAACTGTTTTTT
TRBJ2-1 | NA | TRBD1 | TRBV27 | CASSVRDREGNEQFF | TGTGCCAGCAGTGTCCGGGACAGGGAAGGCAATGAGCAGTTCTTC
TRBJ2-2 | NA | TRBD2 | TRBV28 | CASRPTGTSATGELFF | TGTGCCAGCAGACCCACCGGGACTAGCGCCACCGGGGAGCTGTTTTTT
TRBJ2-1 | NA | TRBD2 | TRBV6-5 | CASSYGTSGNNEQFF | TGTGCCAGCAGTTACGGGACTAGCGGGAACAATGAGCAGTTCTTC
TRBJ1-1 | NA | NA | TRBV6-6 | CASSLPDGQPNTEAFF | TGTGCCAGCAGTCTCCCCGATGGGCAGCCGAACACTGAAGCTTTCTTT
TRBJ2-1 | NA | TRBD2 | TRBV7-6 | CASSPQLAENENNEQFF | TGTGCCAGCAGCCCTCAACTAGCGGAGAACGAAAACAATGAGCAGTTCTTC
TRBJ2-1 | NA | TRBD1 | TRBV4-1 | CASSQGTGRGSGIEQFF | TGCGCCAGCAGCCAAGGGACAGGTCGAGGGAGCGGCATTGAGCAGTTCTTC
TRBJ2-3 | NA | TRBD2 | TRBV2 | CASSYTTSGDTQYF | TGTGCCAGCAGTTACACGACTAGCGGAGATACGCAGTATTTT
TRBJ2-7 | NA | NA | TRBV4-1 | CASSQTETYEQYF | TGCGCCAGCAGCCAAACGGAGACCTACGAGCAGTACTTC
TRBJ2-7 | NA | TRBD2 | TRBV7-2 | CASSFSGLAGREQYF | TGTGCCAGCAGCTTCTCCGGACTAGCGGGACGCGAGCAGTACTTC
TRBJ2-2 | NA | NA | TRBV7-7 | CASSQLSNPGELFF | TGTGCTAGCAGCCAACTGTCTAATCCCGGGGAGCTGTTTTTT
TRBJ2-2 | once | TRBD1 | TRBV9 | CASSVARGYTGELFF | TGTGCCAGCAGCGTAGCCAGGGGGTACACCGGGGAGCTGTTTTTT
TRBJ2-7 | once | NA | TRBV7-2 | CASSSQGYEQYF | TGTGCCAGCAGCTCACAGGGTTACGAGCAGTACTTC
TRBJ2-7 | NA | TRBD2 | TRBV9 | CASSVGSGARGHEQYF | TGTGCCAGCAGCGTTGGTAGCGGGGCCCGGGGCCACGAGCAGTACTTC
TRBJ1-6 | NA | NA | TRBV7-8 | CASSLGLRRGISPLHF | TGTGCCAGCAGCTTAGGTCTGCGACGGGGGATTTCACCCCTCCACTTT
TRBJ2-1 | NA | TRBD2 | TRBV9 | CASSPGLAGNEQFF | TGTGCCAGCAGCCCGGGACTAGCGGGAAACGAGCAGTTCTTC
TRBJ1-2 | NA | NA | TRBV5-8 | CASSFSGSPYGYTF | TGTGCCAGCAGCTTTTCTGGGAGTCCCTATGGCTACACCTTC
TRBJ2-1 | few | TRBD2 | TRBV13 | CASSSTSGPHEQFF | TGTGCCAGCAGCTCGACTAGCGGGCCCCATGAGCAGTTCTTC
TRBJ1-5 | NA | NA | TRBV4-2 | CASSQGRAGKSNQPQHF | TGTGCCAGCAGCCAAGGGAGGGCGGGAAAGAGCAATCAGCCCCAGCATTTT
TRBJ1-1 | NA | NA | TRBV4-1 | CASSRPTMRENTEAFF | TGCGCCAGCAGCCGCCCTACAATGAGGGAGAACACTGAAGCTTTCTTT
TRBJ2-7 | once | NA | TRBV6-1 | CASSEDLSPNYEQYF | TGTGCCAGCAGTGAAGACTTGTCCCCGAATTACGAGCAGTACTTC
TRBJ1-1 | NA | NA | TRBV30 | CAWTGGRTEAFF | TGTGCCTGGACAGGAGGAAGGACTGAAGCTTTCTTT